This TCR beta chain was sequenced in a study of OX40 agonist ivuxolimab in advanced cancers. Study as a whole: Administration of intravenous ivuxolimab to patients occurred every 2 weeks at 0.01 to 10 mg/kg.

The assay was immunoSEQ multiplex PCR, and TCRdb's table has in-frame clones only and misses some. The sample lists some 84,000 clones, 89% occurring once. Note on this clone: Its antigen is unknown.

The germline V gene has CDR1 KGHSH and CDR2 LQKENI. J lost 1 base, V lost 3 bases, and 14 bases had no gene match. There are 19 residues in the CDR3. The study, taken as a whole, reports: Researchers did not determine the expanded peripheral T cells' antigen specificity. Blood T cells, both CD4+ and CD8+, expanded clonally by week 6 at 0.1 to 3.0 mg/kg.

This clonotype originated in an adult with an advanced solid tumor such as melanoma, head and neck, liver or kidney cancer. The material was CD4+ or CD8+ T cells sorted from blood, obtained in a trial of the OX40 agonist ivuxolimab. The chain links TRBV18 to TRBJ2-3; 9 bases align to TRBD2. The CDR3 here is CASSPLIHAGGPGTDTQYF. CDR3 nucleotide sequence: TGTGCCAGCTCACCGTTAATCCACGCGGGGGGGCCCGGCACAGATACGCAGTATTTT.